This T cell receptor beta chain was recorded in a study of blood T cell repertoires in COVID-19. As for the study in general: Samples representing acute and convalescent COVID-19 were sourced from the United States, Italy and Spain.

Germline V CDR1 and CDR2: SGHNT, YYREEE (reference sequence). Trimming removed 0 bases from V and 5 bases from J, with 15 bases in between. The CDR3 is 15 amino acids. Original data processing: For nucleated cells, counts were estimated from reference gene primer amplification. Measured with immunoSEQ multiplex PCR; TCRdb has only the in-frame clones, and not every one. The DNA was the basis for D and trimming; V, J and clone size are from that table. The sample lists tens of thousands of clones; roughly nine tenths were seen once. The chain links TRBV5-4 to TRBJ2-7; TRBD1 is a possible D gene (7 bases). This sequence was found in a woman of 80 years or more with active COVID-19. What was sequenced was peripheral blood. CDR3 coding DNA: TGTGCCAGCAGCTTGGGGCAGGGGGGTGAGAACGAGCAGTACTTC. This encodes CASSLGQGGENEQYF.